This T cell receptor beta chain emerged from a study of control samples from healthy donors and cancer patients. The trim removed 4 bases at V and 7 bases at J, leaving 4 bases unmatched. CDR1 and CDR2 from the germline V gene are SGHAT and FQNNGV. The CDR3 sequence is 14 residues long. Data came from immunoSEQ multiplex PCR; TCRdb stores just in-frame clones and leaves some out. The sample holds around 180,000 clones; 75% to 95% are singletons and the top ten take roughly 2.1%. The V and J genes are TRBV11-2 and TRBJ1-6, with 7 bases aligning to TRBD1. Sequencing was carried out using blood. The TCR comes from a woman in her thirties or forties in good health. CDR3 residues: CASSSTGENSPLHF. DNA for the CDR3: TGTGCCAGCAGCTCCACAGGGGAAAATTCACCCCTCCACTTT. Drawing the rest from reference TRBV11-2 and TRBJ1-6, the complete variable domain is EAGVAQSPRYKIIEKRQSVAFWCNPISGHATLYWYQQILGQGPKLLIQFQNNGVVDDSQLPKDRFSAERLKGVDSTLKIQPAKLEDSAVYLCASSSTGENSPLHFGNGTRLTVT.